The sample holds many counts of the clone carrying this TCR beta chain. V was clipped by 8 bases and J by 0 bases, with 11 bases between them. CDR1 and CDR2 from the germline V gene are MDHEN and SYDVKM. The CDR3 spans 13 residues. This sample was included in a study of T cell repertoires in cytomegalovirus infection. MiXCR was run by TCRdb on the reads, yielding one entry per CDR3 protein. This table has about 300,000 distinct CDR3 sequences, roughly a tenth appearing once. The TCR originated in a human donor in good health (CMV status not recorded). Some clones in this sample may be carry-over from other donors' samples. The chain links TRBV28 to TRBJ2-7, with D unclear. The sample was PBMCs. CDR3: CASSGPTSYEQYV. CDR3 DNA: TGTGCCAGCTCCGGCCCCACCTCCTACGAGCAGTACGTC.